Sequencing of this TCR beta chain was carried out in a study of early T cells in non-severe SARS-CoV-2 infection. Study information: Sequencing of unsorted whole blood was done on bulk RNA, leaving chains unpaired. General study findings and limits: CD4 and private specificities were missed by VDJdb matching, which favored anti-spike CD8 responses.

As regards this clonotype: Its antigen is not identified.

V lost 2 bases, J lost 7 bases, and 9 bases stayed unmatched. CDR3 length: 15 residues. Germline CDR1 MNHEY, CDR2 SVGAGI. Researchers tagged individual cDNA molecules with unique molecular identifiers. TCRdb reprocessed the 5' RACE reads via MiXCR and lists one record per CDR3 protein. The sample includes about 46,000 distinct CDR3 sequences, over 8% seen only once; the top ten take approximately 5.7%. The chain couples TRBV6-5 to TRBJ1-2, with 8 nucleotides matching TRBD1. The source of this sequence is an adult who was a healthcare worker with PCR-confirmed SARS-CoV-2 infection or an uninfected control (not recorded which). The sample consisted of whole blood, taken at baseline. CDR3 loop: CASSYADRASGGYTF. In DNA, the CDR3 is TGTGCCAGCAGTTACGCGGACAGGGCGTCAGGTGGCTACACCTTC.